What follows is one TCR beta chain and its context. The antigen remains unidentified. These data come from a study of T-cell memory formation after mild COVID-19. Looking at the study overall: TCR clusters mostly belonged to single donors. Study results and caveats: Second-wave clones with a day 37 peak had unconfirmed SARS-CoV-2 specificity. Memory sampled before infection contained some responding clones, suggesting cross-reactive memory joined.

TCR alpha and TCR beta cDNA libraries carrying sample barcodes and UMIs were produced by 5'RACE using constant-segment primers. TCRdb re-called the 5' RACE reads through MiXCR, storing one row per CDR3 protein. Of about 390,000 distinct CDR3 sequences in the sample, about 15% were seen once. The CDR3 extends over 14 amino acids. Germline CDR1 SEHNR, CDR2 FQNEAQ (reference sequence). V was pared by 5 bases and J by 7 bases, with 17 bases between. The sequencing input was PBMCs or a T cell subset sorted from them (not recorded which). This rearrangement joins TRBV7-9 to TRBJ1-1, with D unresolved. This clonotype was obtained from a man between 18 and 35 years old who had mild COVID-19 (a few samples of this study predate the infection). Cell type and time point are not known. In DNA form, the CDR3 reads TGTGCCAGCAGCCCACTCGCCCTCCGCCATGAAGCTTTCTTT. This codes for CASSPLALRHEAFF.